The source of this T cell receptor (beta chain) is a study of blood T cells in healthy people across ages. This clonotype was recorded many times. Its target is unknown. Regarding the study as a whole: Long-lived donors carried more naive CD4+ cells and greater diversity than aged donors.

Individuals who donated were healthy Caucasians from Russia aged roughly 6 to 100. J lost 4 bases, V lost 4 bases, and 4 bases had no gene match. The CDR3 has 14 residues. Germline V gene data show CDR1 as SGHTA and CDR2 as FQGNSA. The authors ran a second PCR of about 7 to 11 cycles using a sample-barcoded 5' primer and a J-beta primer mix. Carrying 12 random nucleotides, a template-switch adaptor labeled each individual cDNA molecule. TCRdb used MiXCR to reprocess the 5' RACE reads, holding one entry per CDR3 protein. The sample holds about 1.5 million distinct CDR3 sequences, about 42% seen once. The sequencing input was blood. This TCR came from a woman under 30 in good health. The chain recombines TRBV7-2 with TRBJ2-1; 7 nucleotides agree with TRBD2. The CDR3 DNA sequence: TGTGCCAGCAGCTCTAGCGGTGCATACAATGAGCAGTTCTTC. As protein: CASSSSGAYNEQFF.